The 26 T cell receptor beta chains below were found in one sample sequenced in a study of tissue T cells after allogeneic stem cell transplantation. Sample time point: mouse harvest day 7 after allogeneic transplant. Tail vein injection delivered 10^7 T-cell-depleted bone marrow cells and 10^6 splenic CD5+ T cells. Measured with immunoSEQ multiplex PCR; TCRdb has only the in-frame clones, and not every one. The repertoire has about 7,800 clones, roughly 51% of them found once; the top ten carry under 9%. Sequencing was done on a sample of gut tissue. The source is a female BALB/c mouse given C57BL/6 T cells with graft-versus-host disease after an allogeneic hematopoietic cell transplant.

Concerning this clone: Any gene name here is a mouse gene name. The CDR3 is cut off 1 residue early in the read; its end comes from the germline J gene. The chain recombines TRBV15 with TRBJ1-3, with unresolved D. Trimming took off 1 base at V and 2 bases at J, with 3 bases between the two ends. CDR3 length: 13 residues. From germline, CDR1 is SGHND and CDR2 FRSKSL. The CDR3 bases that were read are TGTGCCAGCAGTTTAGGGGCTGGAAATACGCTCTAT. Translated: CASSLGAGNTLY. The complete CDR3 protein is CASSLGAGNTLYF.

As regards this clone: Here the gene names and germline are mouse. The read ends 1 residue early relative to the CDR3; the germline J gene fills the gap. The chain combines TRBV23 with TRBJ1-1. The CDR3 covers 14 residues. Germline V CDR1 and CDR2: KGHTA, FQNQQP. The CDR3 bases that were read are TGCTCCAGCAGTCAGTGGCAGACAAACACAGAAGTCTTC. This sequence encodes CSSSQWQTNTEVF. The full CDR3 protein is CSSSQWQTNTEVFF.

Comment on this clone: The gene names here belong to mouse. Coverage ceases 1 residue before the CDR3 finishes, and the germline J gene fills in the end. The chain links TRBV26 to TRBJ1-3, with 7 bases identical to TRBD1. Germline trimming cut 4 bases from V and 0 bases from J; bases unmatched to any gene: 9. Germline CDR1 KGHPV, CDR2 FQNQEV (reference sequence). The CDR3 has 17 amino acids. The CDR3 here is CASSPRQGGYSGNTLYF. CDR3 DNA, as far as it was read: TGTGCCAGCAGTCCGAGACAGGGAGGGTATTCTGGAAATACGCTCTAT.

Comments on this clone: Gene names refer to mouse genes. The read terminates 1 residue before the CDR3 end, so the remaining end is supplied by the germline J gene. V usage is TRBV1 and J usage is TRBJ2-7; D assignment may be TRBD1 or TRBD2 (5 bases each). Trimming took 3 bases from V and 6 from J, leaving 6 bases between them. Looked up from germline, CDR1 is NSQYPW and CDR2 is LRSPGD (reference sequence). The CDR3 is 11 amino acids. The covered CDR3 bases are TGCACCTGCAGTGCTGGGGCTGAACAGTAC. As protein: CTCSAGAEQY. The full CDR3 protein is CTCSAGAEQYF.

This clone has a handful of counts. Genes here carry mouse names. The read ends 1 residue before the CDR3 terminus; that terminus is restored from the germline J gene. The chain carries TRBV12-1 and TRBJ2-1; 12 nucleotides line up with TRBD2. The germline V gene encodes CDR1 SGHSN and CDR2 HYEKVE. The J segment lost 2 bases and the V segment lost 4 bases, leaving 5 bases of the junction unmatched. This CDR3 has 16 residues. CDR3: CASSRGLGGYYAEQFF. CDR3 DNA, as far as it was read: TGTGCCAGCTCCCGGGGACTGGGGGGATACTATGCTGAGCAGTTC.

A word on this clone: Gene names follow the mouse nomenclature. The CDR3 end falls 1 residue outside the read, so it is completed with the germline J gene. The chain uses TRBV26 and TRBJ2-1; D not resolved. Trimming pared 0 bases from V and 3 bases from J, leaving 6 bases between. Per the germline V gene, CDR1 is KGHPV and CDR2 is FQNQEV (reference sequence). The length of the CDR3 is 14 residues. The CDR3 DNA, read in part, is TGTGCCAGCAGTCTGTCGGGGATCTATGCTGAGCAGTTC. Its protein is CASSLSGIYAEQF. The full CDR3 protein reads CASSLSGIYAEQFF.

This clone was seen only a few times. Gene names are the mouse ones. The part of the CDR3 DNA that was read is TGCTCCAGCAGTCAAGATCAAAACACCTTGTAC. Protein sequence: CSSSQDQNTLY. The CDR3 as a whole reads CSSSQDQNTLYF. The gene calls are TRBV23 and TRBJ2-4. The read gets to within 1 residue of the CDR3 end, and the germline J gene fills in the rest. This CDR3 is built from 12 residues. Germline V gene data show CDR1 as KGHTA and CDR2 as FQNQQP.

The table lists this clone with a count of one. Mouse germline and gene names are used. The read gets to within 1 residue of the CDR3 end, and the germline J gene fills in the rest. The V gene is TRBV24, the J gene TRBJ2-4, with D perhaps matching TRBD2 (5 bases). CDR1 and CDR2 (germline): KGHTA, FRNEEI. CDR3 length equals 14 residues. Trimming took off 4 bases at V and 1 base at J, with 9 bases between the two ends. CDR3 DNA (partial): TGTGCCAGCAGTCCTCGGACTTGTCAAAACACCTTGTAC. It translates to CASSPRTCQNTLY. The CDR3 as a whole reads CASSPRTCQNTLYF.

As for this clone: Genes and germline are mouse. The read gets to within 1 residue of the CDR3 end, and the germline J gene fills in the rest. The chain uses TRBV23 and TRBJ1-1. This CDR3 has 14 residues. CDR1 and CDR2 (germline): KGHTA, FQNQQP. The CDR3 loop is CSSSQGQTNTEVFF. Incomplete CDR3 DNA: TGCTCCAGCAGTCAAGGGCAAACAAACACAGAAGTCTTC.

This clone came up a few times. Gene names are the mouse ones. The missing CDR3 end, 1 residue past where the read stops, is filled in from the germline J gene. The chain joins TRBV26 to TRBJ2-3; tentatively, D is TRBD1 (5 bases). Looked up from germline, CDR1 is KGHPV and CDR2 is FQNQEV (reference sequence). V was trimmed by 5 bases and J by 0 bases, leaving 9 bases between them. The CDR3 runs to 14 residues. CDR3 DNA (partial): TGTGCCAGCAGTGGACAAATTAGTGCAGAAACGCTGTAT. Encoded protein: CASSGQISAETLY. The full CDR3 reads CASSGQISAETLYF.

This clone came up a few times. Gene and germline names: mouse. The read stops 1 residue short of the end of the CDR3; the missing end is completed from the germline J gene. The chain combines TRBV20 with TRBJ1-1, with 8 bases fitting TRBD1. Germline assignment: CDR1 GFQATS and CDR2 STVNSAI. The V segment lost 3 bases and the J segment 0 bases; nucleotides outside the gene matches: 3. There are 14 residues in the CDR3. The CDR3 region is CGARYRGTNTEVFF. The sequenced CDR3 bases are TGTGGTGCTAGATACAGGGGGACAAACACAGAAGTCTTC.

On this clone itself: Genes and germline come from the mouse. The CDR3 end is not reached by the read, which stops 1 residue before it; the germline J gene fills it in. The chain employs TRBV15 and TRBJ2-7; 8 nucleotides match TRBD1. J gave up 2 bases and V 6 bases, and 6 bases lay outside the gene matches. There are 14 residues in the CDR3. Per germline, CDR1 SGHND and CDR2 FRSKSL. Partial CDR3 DNA: TGTGCCAGCAGCTCAGGACAGGGACCCTATGAACAGTAC. This encodes CASSSGQGPYEQY. The CDR3, in full, reads CASSSGQGPYEQYF.

A note on this clone: Genes and germline are mouse. The DNA ends 1 residue before the CDR3 does, and the rest of the CDR3 is filled in from the germline J gene. The chain employs TRBV31 and TRBJ1-4, with 11 positions matching TRBD1. This CDR3 comprises 14 residues. Germline trimming cut 1 base from V and 6 bases from J; bases unmatched to any gene: 1. CDR1 and CDR2 (germline): GKSSPN, SITVG. This CDR3 reads CAWSRDRGDERLFF. Partial CDR3 DNA: TGTGCCTGGAGTCGGGACAGGGGGGACGAAAGATTATTT.

This clone is medium-sized (0.01 to 0.1%). The gene names here belong to mouse. The CDR3 goes on 1 residue after the read ends, and that part is filled in from the germline J gene. The gene calls are TRBV23 and TRBJ2-7; TRBD2 is taken as the D call from the table, unchecked against the DNA. CDR1 KGHTA and CDR2 FQNQQP come from the germline V gene. The CDR3 loop spans 14 amino acids. CDR3 bases read: TGCTCCAGCAGTCCCCGACTGGGTGTTTATGAACAGTAC. Translation: CSSSPRLGVYEQY. The full CDR3 sequence reads CSSSPRLGVYEQYF.

This clone has just a few counts. Germline and genes here are mouse. The read terminates 1 residue before the CDR3 end, so the remaining end is supplied by the germline J gene. The V and J genes are TRBV15 and TRBJ2-7; a weak D match, TRBD2 (7 bases). The V gene lost 0 bases and the J gene lost 4 bases, with 10 bases spanning the gap. CDR1 SGHND and CDR2 FRSKSL come from the germline V gene. This CDR3 region has 14 residues. The sequenced CDR3 bases are TGTGCCAGCAGTTTAGCAGGGGGGGGTTATGAACAGTAC. Translation: CASSLAGGGYEQY. From start to end, the CDR3 is CASSLAGGGYEQYF.

A word on this clone: Mouse gene names and germline throughout. The CDR3 extends 1 residue past the end of the read, so its final part is completed from the germline J gene. The rearrangement links TRBV15 to TRBJ2-3, with D perhaps TRBD2 (6 bases). Trimming took off 3 bases at V and 0 bases at J, with 7 bases between the two ends. The CDR3 is 14 residues long. CDR1 is SGHND, CDR2 FRSKSL, per germline. The DNA read from the CDR3 is TGTGCCAGCAGTTTTGGGGGTAGTGCAGAAACGCTGTAT. This gives the protein CASSFGGSAETLY. The CDR3 reads in full as CASSFGGSAETLYF.

This clone has a handful of counts. Gene names refer to mouse genes. The CDR3 end lies 1 residue beyond the end of the read and is filled in from the germline J gene. V and J are TRBV26 and TRBJ1-3; TRBD1 matches at 7 bases. The CDR3 contains 13 residues. V was pared by 6 bases and J by 1 base, with 0 bases of the junction left unmatched. CDR1 KGHPV and CDR2 FQNQEV come from the germline V gene (reference sequence). CDR3 DNA (partial): TGTGCCAGCAGGACAGGGTCTGGAAATACGCTCTAT. Translating it yields CASRTGSGNTLY. The full CDR3 protein is CASRTGSGNTLYF.

This clone was detected a few times. Gene names and germline match the mouse. The read terminates 1 residue before the CDR3 end, so the remaining end is supplied by the germline J gene. The chain carries TRBV26 and TRBJ2-5; D might be TRBD2 (6 bases). The CDR3 spans 13 residues. The V gene's germline CDR1 is KGHPV and CDR2 FQNQEV (reference sequence). The germline V and J ends were trimmed by 4 bases and 3 bases, with 8 bases remaining between them. The CDR3 DNA, read in part, is TGTGCCAGCAGTCACGGGACTCAAGACACCCAGTAC. Translation gives CASSHGTQDTQY. The entire CDR3 protein reads CASSHGTQDTQYF.

About this clone itself: Gene names are the mouse ones. Read coverage stops 1 residue before the CDR3 terminus; the germline J gene supplies the remainder. The chain links TRBV26 to TRBJ1-3, with a possible D match to TRBD1 (5 bases). Deletions cut 4 bases from V and 4 bases from J, with 8 bases between. Germline-derived CDR1 and CDR2 are KGHPV and FQNQEV (reference sequence). This CDR3 is 13 amino acids long. CDR3: CASSPNRGNTLYF. Incomplete CDR3 DNA: TGTGCCAGCAGTCCGAACAGGGGAAATACGCTCTAT.

This clone was detected a few times. Gene names denote mouse genes. The read ends 1 residue shy of where the CDR3 ends; the end is completed using the germline J gene. The rearrangement uses TRBV12-1 and TRBJ1-4, with 10 positions matching TRBD1. CDR3 size: 14 residues. In germline, CDR1 is SGHSN, CDR2 HYEKVE. The J segment lost 5 bases and the V segment lost 4 bases, leaving 3 bases of the junction unmatched. The CDR3 sequence: CASSRDRGNERLFF. CDR3 DNA (partial): TGTGCCAGCTCCCGGGACAGGGGAAACGAAAGATTATTT.

As for this clone: Gene and germline names: mouse. Partial CDR3 DNA: TGTGCCAGCAGCTTGGGGGGGGCAAACTCCGACTACACC. Encoded protein: CASSLGGANSDYT. The entire CDR3 sequence reads CASSLGGANSDYTF. The chain uses TRBV3 and TRBJ1-2; TRBD1 is a possible D gene (5 bases). From the germline J gene comes the end of the CDR3, since the read stops 1 residue before it. V lost 3 bases and J lost 0, with 8 bases in between. This CDR3 comprises 14 residues. The V gene's germline CDR1 is SNHLY and CDR2 FYNGKV (reference sequence). The full variable domain, with the rest looked up from reference TRBV3 and TRBJ1-2, is GPKVLQIPSHQIIDMGQMVTLNCDPVSNHLYFYWYKQILGQQMEFLVNFYNGKVMEKSKLFKDQFSVERPDGSYFTLKIQPTALEDSAVYFCASSLGGANSDYTFGSGTRLLVI.

A note on this clone: Genes and germline come from the mouse. The missing CDR3 end, 1 residue past where the read stops, is filled in from the germline J gene. The rearrangement joins TRBV24 to TRBJ1-3; TRBD1 aligns across 9 bases. Germline loops: CDR1 KGHTA, CDR2 FRNEEI. V was clipped by 9 bases and J by 2 bases; unmatched bases: 2. CDR3 length: 13 residues. The CDR3 loop is CARRQGAGNTLYF. The part of the CDR3 DNA that was read is TGTGCCAGACGACAGGGGGCTGGAAATACGCTCTAT.

For this clone: Genes here carry mouse names. The read falls 1 residue short of the CDR3 end, and the missing part is taken from the germline J gene. This chain links TRBV19 with TRBJ1-4; 7 bases map to TRBD1. This CDR3 comprises 15 residues. The V segment lost 2 bases and the J segment 0 bases; nucleotides outside the gene matches: 1. The V gene's germline CDR1 is FNHDT and CDR2 SITEND (reference sequence). CDR3 DNA (partial): TGTGCCAGCAGTATGACAGGGATTTCCAACGAAAGATTATTT. Amino acid sequence: CASSMTGISNERLF. The full CDR3 is CASSMTGISNERLFF.

A remark on this clone: The genes and germline here are from mouse. The read ends 1 residue shy of where the CDR3 ends; the end is completed using the germline J gene. The chain employs TRBV12-2 and TRBJ2-5; 10 bases map to TRBD2. Germline V gene data show CDR1 as SGHLS and CDR2 as HYDKME. This CDR3 has 14 residues. The V gene end was trimmed by 0 bases and the J gene end by 7 bases; junction bases not matched to a gene: 3. CDR3 DNA, as far as it was read: TGTGCCAGCTCTCTCGAGACTGGGGGGAACACCCAGTAC. Protein sequence: CASSLETGGNTQY. The whole CDR3 region reads CASSLETGGNTQYF. Filled out from reference TRBV12-2 and TRBJ2-5, the complete variable domain reads NSGVVQSPRYIIKGKGERSILKCIPISGHLSVAWYQQTQGQELKFFIQHYDKMERDKGNLPSRFSVQQFDDYHSEMNMSALELEDSAVYFCASSLETGGNTQYFGPGTRLLVL.

As concerns this clone: Gene names and germline refer to mouse. The read stops 1 residue short of the end of the CDR3; the missing end is completed from the germline J gene. The chain uses TRBV26 and TRBJ2-1; 9 bases agree with TRBD1. The CDR3 sequence is 14 residues long. Germline CDR1 is KGHPV and CDR2 is FQNQEV (reference sequence). The ends lost 5 bases at V and 4 bases at J; junction bases unmatched: 3. The sequenced part of the CDR3 DNA is TGTGCCAGCAGTTCGGACAGGGGATATGCTGAGCAGTTC. Translated: CASSSDRGYAEQF. In full, the CDR3 is CASSSDRGYAEQFF.

Comments on this clone: The gene names here belong to mouse. Read coverage stops 1 residue before the CDR3 terminus; the germline J gene supplies the remainder. The rearrangement links TRBV4 to TRBJ2-4; TRBD2 matches at 10 bases. Germline lookup yields CDR1 LGHDT and CDR2 YNNKQL (reference sequence). The trim removed 5 bases at V and 6 bases at J, leaving 2 bases unmatched. The CDR3 spans 13 residues. This CDR3 is CASSLGGRNTLYF. The sequenced CDR3 bases are TGTGCCAGCAGCCTGGGGGGGCGTAACACCTTGTAC.